Following are 26 T cell receptor beta chains from one sample sequenced in a study of control samples from healthy donors and cancer patients. The method was immunoSEQ multiplex PCR; TCRdb's version includes in-frame clones alone and lacks a portion of them. The sample records roughly 100,000 clones, around 89% being singletons. Sequencing used blood. The receptors derive from a man aged 25 to 40 in good health.

The chain is built from TRBV9 and TRBJ2-7; D possibly corresponds to TRBD1 (6 bases). The germline gives CDR1 SGDLS, CDR2 YYNGEE. This CDR3 comprises 14 residues. V lost 3 bases to trimming and J lost 0 bases, with 10 bases between them. The CDR3 protein is CASSALTGSYEQYF. The CDR3, as DNA: TGTGCCAGCAGCGCCCTGACAGGCTCCTACGAGCAGTACTTC.

The chain is built from TRBV12-3 or TRBV12-4 and TRBJ1-5; tentative D call: TRBD1 (5 bases). There are 13 residues in the CDR3. With 10 bases removed from V and 3 bases from J, the gap between germline ends came to 13 bases. The CDR3 coding sequence is TGTGCCATCAGGGCGGGGATCAATCAGCCCCAGCATTTT. It yields the protein CAIRAGINQPQHF.

The chain is built from TRBV27 and TRBJ2-7; D gene ambiguous. This CDR3 is 13 amino acids long. Germline values: CDR1 MNHEY, CDR2 SMNVEV (reference sequence). V lost 5 bases, J lost 4 bases, and 12 bases lay in between. The CDR3 loop reads CASSPHRSYEQYF. The CDR3 DNA is TGTGCCAGCAGTCCGCACCGATCTTACGAGCAGTACTTC.

V usage is TRBV6-1 and J usage is TRBJ2-1; 10 bases are shared with TRBD1. The CDR3 runs to 15 residues. The V segment lost 1 base and the J segment 8 bases; nucleotides outside the gene matches: 5. Germline-derived CDR1 and CDR2 are MNHNS and SASEGT. CDR3 region: CASSEGTGGSDEQFF. The CDR3 region has the DNA TGTGCCAGCAGTGAAGGGACAGGGGGTTCGGATGAGCAGTTCTTC.

V is TRBV6-5 and J is TRBJ2-3; the D is unclear. Trimming cost V 6 bases and J 4 bases, with 11 bases left between them. The CDR3 length is 13 residues. Germline V lookup: CDR1 MNHEY, CDR2 SVGAGI. In DNA form, the CDR3 reads TGTGCCAGCAGGGTGATTGGGGCAGATACGCAGTATTTT. Translating it yields CASRVIGADTQYF.

The chain is built from TRBV5-5 and TRBJ2-3, with no clear D. Trimming removed 0 bases from V and 6 bases from J, with 8 bases in between. CDR3 length: 13 amino acids. Germline V gene sequence: CDR1 SGHKS, CDR2 YYEKEE (reference sequence). CDR3 DNA: TGTGCCAGCAGCTTGGTTTTTTGGGATACGCAGTATTTT. It specifies CASSLVFWDTQYF.

The V gene is TRBV6-1, the J gene TRBJ2-1; 7 nucleotides align to TRBD2. The CDR3 has 15 residues. The germline V gene encodes CDR1 MNHNS and CDR2 SASEGT. V shed 6 bases and J 7 bases; nucleotides not matched to a gene: 12. The CDR3 nucleotides are TGTGCCAGCAGGGGTCGGGGCGGGAGTGGGAATGAGCAGTTCTTC. The encoded protein is CASRGRGGSGNEQFF.

The V call is TRBV28, the J call TRBJ2-7; possibly TRBD1 for D (6 bases). Per the germline V gene, CDR1 is MDHEN and CDR2 is SYDVKM. The CDR3 totals 12 residues. V dropped 5 bases and J dropped 7 bases, with 12 bases sitting between them. CDR3 residues: CASSIRGREQYF. The CDR3 DNA reads as TGTGCCAGCAGTATCAGGGGCCGGGAGCAGTACTTC. Supplemented by reference TRBV28 and TRBJ2-7, the full variable domain reads DVKVTQSSRYLVKRTGEKVFLECVQDMDHENMFWYRQDPGLGLRLIYFSYDVKMKEKGDIPEGYSVSREKKERFSLILESASTNQTSMYLCASSIRGREQYFGPGTRLTVT.

The chain carries TRBV7-9 and TRBJ1-6; D gene ambiguous. The germline gives CDR1 SEHNR, CDR2 FQNEAQ (reference sequence). Trimming shortened V by 1 base and J by 0 bases, and 7 bases separated the two germline ends. This CDR3 contains 16 residues. The CDR3 nucleotides are TGTGCCAGCAGCTTAGAAACAGTCTCCTATAATTCACCCCTCCACTTT. Its protein is CASSLETVSYNSPLHF.

The V call is TRBV5-4, the J call TRBJ2-3; tentatively, D is TRBD2 (6 bases). V lost 2 bases and J 0 bases, leaving 10 bases between the germline ends. Germline V lookup: CDR1 SGHNT, CDR2 YYREEE (reference sequence). CDR3 length: 15 amino acids. The DNA of the CDR3 is TGTGCCAGCAGCTTAGGCGGGGCGAGCACAGATACGCAGTATTTT. Protein sequence: CASSLGGASTDTQYF. The whole variable domain, remainder taken from reference TRBV5-4 and TRBJ2-3, is ETGVTQSPTHLIKTRGQQVTLRCSSQSGHNTVSWYQQALGQGPQFIFQYYREEENGRGNFPPRFSGLQFPNYSSELNVNALELDDSALYLCASSLGGASTDTQYFGPGTRLTVL.

A single count supports this clone. This chain joins TRBV30 and TRBJ2-1; maybe TRBD2 (5 bases). The germline V and J ends were trimmed by 2 bases and 6 bases, with 14 bases remaining between them. This CDR3 spans 14 amino acids. In germline, CDR1 is GTSNPN, CDR2 SVGIG (reference sequence). CDR3 in DNA: TGTGCCTGGAGTAAAAGAGCGGTCGGCAATGAGCAGTTCTTC. As protein: CAWSKRAVGNEQFF.

This rearrangement joins TRBV29-1 to TRBJ1-3; D not certain. The CDR3 consists of 13 residues. V gave up 7 bases and J gave up 2 bases, with 12 bases separating them. CDR1 is SQVTM, CDR2 ANQGSEA, per germline. The CDR3 bases are TGCAGCGGTGGAGGAACCCCTGGAAACACCATATATTTT. It encodes CSGGGTPGNTIYF.

The chain has TRBV7-9 and TRBJ2-5; 7 positions match TRBD2. The germline V gene has CDR1 SEHNR and CDR2 FQNEAQ (reference sequence). After removal of 5 bases from V and 3 bases from J, the junction contained 12 bases not matched to a gene. This CDR3 region has 16 residues. The CDR3 sequence is CASSLGEAGWKETQYF. The CDR3 DNA is TGTGCCAGCAGCCTTGGAGAAGCGGGATGGAAAGAGACCCAGTACTTC.

V gene TRBV30 combines with J gene TRBJ2-1; no firm D call. V lost 0 bases and J lost 10, with 4 bases in between. The CDR3 contains 10 residues. Germline values: CDR1 GTSNPN, CDR2 SVGIG (reference sequence). The CDR3 region is CAWSVREQFF. As DNA, the CDR3 is TGTGCCTGGAGTGTAAGGGAGCAGTTCTTC. Combining the CDR3 with reference TRBV30 and TRBJ2-1 gives the whole variable domain SQTIHQWPATLVQPVGSPLSLECTVEGTSNPNLYWYRQAAGRGLQLLFYSVGIGQISSEVPQNLSASRPQDRQFILSSKKLLLSDSGFYLCAWSVREQFFGPGTRLTVL.

The genes are TRBV27 and TRBJ2-2; the D gene is possibly TRBD2 (6 bases). The germline V and J ends were trimmed by 6 bases and 6 bases, with 14 bases remaining between them. This CDR3 is built from 14 residues. Per the germline V gene, CDR1 is MNHEY and CDR2 is SMNVEV (reference sequence). The CDR3 DNA follows: TGTGCCAGCAGAAACCAACGGGGGTCCGGGGAGCTGTTTTTT. Translated: CASRNQRGSGELFF.

CDR3 in DNA: TGTGCCAGCAGCTGGGGACCGCCGGTCGTGCATTCACCCCTCCACTTT. Translating it yields CASSWGPPVVHSPLHF. The chain employs TRBV7-2 and TRBJ1-6; possible D gene TRBD1, 5 bases. Germline lookup yields CDR1 SGHTA and CDR2 FQGNSA. The germline V and J ends were trimmed by 4 bases and 8 bases, with 18 bases remaining between them. The CDR3 is made up of 16 amino acids.

This chain connects TRBV24-1 to TRBJ1-2; D unclear. CDR3 length equals 17 residues. CDR1 and CDR2 (germline): KGHDR, SFDVKD. V lost 0 bases and J 2 bases, leaving 15 bases between the germline ends. CDR3 sequence: CATSDLGVGPTNYGYTF. CDR3 coding DNA: TGTGCCACCAGTGATTTGGGAGTTGGTCCCACGAACTATGGCTACACCTTC.

The DNA of the CDR3 is TGCGCCAGCAGCCGGACAGCAGATGAAGCTTTCTTT. Translated, it gives CASSRTADEAFF. The V gene is TRBV5-1, the J gene TRBJ1-1; maybe TRBD1 (6 bases). V was pared by 4 bases and J by 7 bases, with 11 bases between. The CDR3 covers 12 residues. CDR1 and CDR2 (germline): SGHRS, YFSETQ.

This clone has just a few counts. This sequence joins TRBV6-4 and TRBJ2-3; 8 bases align to TRBD2. J was trimmed by 7 bases and V by 5 bases; bases with no gene match: 11. Germline V gene lookup returns CDR1 MRHNA and CDR2 SNTAGT. The CDR3 is 15 amino acids. The CDR3 sequence is CASSYGLASPNTQYF. In DNA, the CDR3 is TGTGCCAGCAGTTACGGACTAGCCTCCCCGAATACGCAGTATTTT.

CDR3 sequence (DNA): TGTGCCTGGACTCCCAAAAGGGGGACAGGGGGCGAGAACGTCCTGACTTTC. This translates into CAWTPKRGTGGENVLTF. The chain recombines TRBV30 with TRBJ2-6; 12 bases map to TRBD1. Germline CDR1 and CDR2: GTSNPN and SVGIG (reference sequence). The CDR3 spans 17 residues. Trimming cost V 4 bases and J 10 bases; bases outside gene matches: 14.

This chain links TRBV27 with TRBJ1-5; weak D call: TRBD1 (6 bases). Germline-derived CDR1 and CDR2 are MNHEY and SMNVEV (reference sequence). V lost 5 bases to trimming and J lost 3 bases, with 26 bases between them. The CDR3 spans 19 residues. The CDR3 loop is CASSLRGPLGGRFNQPQHF. The CDR3 coding sequence is TGTGCCAGCAGTCTAAGAGGGCCCCTCGGGGGGCGGTTCAATCAGCCCCAGCATTTT.

V is TRBV11-2 and J is TRBJ1-2, with no clear D. The ends were cut back, 4 bases at V and 2 bases at J, with 5 bases in the middle. The CDR3 is 12 residues long. Germline assignment: CDR1 SGHAT and CDR2 FQNNGV. The CDR3 is CASSSDNYGYTF. The CDR3 region has the DNA TGTGCCAGCAGCTCTGACAACTATGGCTACACCTTC. The whole variable domain, remainder taken from reference TRBV11-2 and TRBJ1-2, is EAGVAQSPRYKIIEKRQSVAFWCNPISGHATLYWYQQILGQGPKLLIQFQNNGVVDDSQLPKDRFSAERLKGVDSTLKIQPAKLEDSAVYLCASSSDNYGYTFGSGTRLTVV.

The V and J genes are TRBV2 and TRBJ1-5; D remains ambiguous. The V end lost 6 bases, the J end lost 1 base, and 4 bases lay between the germline ends. CDR1 is SNHLY and CDR2 is FYNNEI in the germline V gene. CDR3 length: 12 residues. The CDR3 loop reads CASSDSNQPQHF. The CDR3 coding sequence is TGTGCCAGCAGCGACAGCAATCAGCCCCAGCATTTT.

This chain joins TRBV6-4 and TRBJ2-2; 10 bases are a match to TRBD2. V gave up 6 bases and J gave up 3 bases; unmatched junction bases: 4. Germline-derived CDR1 and CDR2 are MRHNA and SNTAGT. This CDR3 comprises 15 residues. The CDR3: CASSRTSGYTGELFF. CDR3 DNA: TGTGCCAGCAGCCGGACTAGCGGTTACACCGGGGAGCTGTTTTTT.

The V call is TRBV20-1, the J call TRBJ1-2; D call uncertain. Germline CDR1 is DFQATT and CDR2 is SNEGSKA (reference sequence). With 3 bases removed from V and 0 bases from J, the gap between germline ends came to 11 bases. CDR3 length: 14 residues. The DNA for the CDR3 is TGCAGTGCTAGTGGTAGGACCGCTAACTATGGCTACACCTTC. It is translated as CSASGRTANYGYTF.

The chain has TRBV3-1 (or the pseudogene TRBV3-2) and TRBJ1-3; TRBD1 matches 7 bases. Germline assignment: CDR1 LGHDT and CDR2 YNNKEL (reference sequence). This CDR3 comprises 15 residues. With V trimmed by 4 bases and J by 4 bases, 7 bases remained unmatched. CDR3 in amino acids: CASSRSDRVGNTIYF. The CDR3 DNA sequence: TGTGCCAGCAGCCGTTCTGACAGGGTCGGAAACACCATATATTTT.